This TCR beta chain was identified in a study of shared clonotypes between healthy human individuals. Study as a whole: A couple of female and a few male donors aged 18 to 49 were enrolled.

Genomic DNA (from each subset) was split evenly across several immunoSEQ plates. TCRdb's copy holds only in-frame clones and misses some; the assay was immunoSEQ multiplex PCR. Among around 550,000 clones, 95% were seen once, and the ten largest hold over 0.1%. The V and J ends lost 3 bases and 5 bases respectively, with 14 bases between them. The length of the CDR3 is 14 residues. The germline CDR1 and CDR2 sequences are LNHDA and SQIVND (reference sequence). Naive CD8 populations comprised CD45RO-negative cells positively selected for CCR7, excluding terminally differentiated effector memory CD45RA+ cells. There were only Caucasian adults among the donors, and all lived in Nashville, Tennessee.

The chain carries TRBV19 and TRBJ2-7; D possibly corresponds to TRBD2 (6 bases). Sequencing input: naive CD8+ T cells sorted from blood. The TCR sequence derives from a woman aged 30 to 39 in good health. The CDR3 spells CASSIVEGRNEQYF. In DNA form, the CDR3 reads TGTGCCAGTAGTATTGTGGAGGGCCGGAACGAGCAGTACTTC.